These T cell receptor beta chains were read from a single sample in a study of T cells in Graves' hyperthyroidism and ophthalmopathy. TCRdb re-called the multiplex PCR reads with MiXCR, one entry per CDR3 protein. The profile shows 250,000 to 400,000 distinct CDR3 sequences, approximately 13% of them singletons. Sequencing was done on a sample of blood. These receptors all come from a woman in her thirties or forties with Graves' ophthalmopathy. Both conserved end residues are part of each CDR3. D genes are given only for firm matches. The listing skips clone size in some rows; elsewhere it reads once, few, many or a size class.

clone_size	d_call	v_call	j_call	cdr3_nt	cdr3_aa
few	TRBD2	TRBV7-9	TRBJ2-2	TGTGCCAGCAGCTCCGGGCGGGGGGCCACCGGGGAGCTGTTTTTT	CASSSGRGATGELFF
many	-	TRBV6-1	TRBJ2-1	TGTGCCAGCAGTGAAGGGGCATTATGGAAAATCCTTGAGCAGTTCTTC	CASSEGALWKILEQFF
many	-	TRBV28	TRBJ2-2	TGTGCCAGCACAACTAGACTAGCGAACACCGGGGAGCTGTTTTTT	CASTTRLANTGELFF
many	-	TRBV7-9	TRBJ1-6	TGTGCCAGCAGCTTAGGTCCGACTTTCTCCCTCCACTTT	CASSLGPTFSLHF
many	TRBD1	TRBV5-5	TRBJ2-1	TGTGCCAGCAGCTTGTCAACAGGGGTGGGAAATGAGCAGTTCTTC	CASSLSTGVGNEQFF
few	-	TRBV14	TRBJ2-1	TGTGCCAGCAGCGCGGACCTCCATTCGACCGCCGGGGAGTTCTTC	CASSADLHSTAGEFF
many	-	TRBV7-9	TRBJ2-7	TGTGCCAGCAGTTCCGGATGGAGACCGACAGGCCGTCTCTATTACGAGCAGTACTTC	CASSSGWRPTGRLYYEQYF
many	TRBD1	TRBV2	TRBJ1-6	TGTGCCAGCAGTTGGGACAGGGTACAAAATCATTCACCCCTCCACTTT	CASSWDRVQNHSPLHF
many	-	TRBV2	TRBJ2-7	TGTGCCAGCAGGCCGGGACCCGCCTACGAGCAGTACTTC	CASRPGPAYEQYF
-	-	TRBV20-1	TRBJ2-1	TGCAGTGCTCTGCTTACTGTGGGTGTTAGCAATGAGCAGTTCTTC	CSALLTVGVSNEQFF
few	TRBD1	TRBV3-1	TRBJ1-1	TGTGCCACCACCGGGACAGGGGCGAGAAACACTGAAGCTTTCTTT	CATTGTGARNTEAFF
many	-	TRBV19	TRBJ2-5	TGTGCCAGTAGTATTCCTGGGCAGGGAGGCAGGGAGACCCAGTACTTC	CASSIPGQGGRETQYF
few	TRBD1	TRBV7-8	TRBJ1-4	TGTGCCAGCAGCCCGCACAGGGGGCCAGCTAATGAAAAACTGTTTTTT	CASSPHRGPANEKLFF
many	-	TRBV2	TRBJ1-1	TGTGCCAGCAGCCAGGACAGAGGGATTGGAGCTGAAGCTTTCTTT	CASSQDRGIGAEAFF
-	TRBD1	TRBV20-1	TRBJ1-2	TGCAGTGCTAAAGAGGGACAGGGAGTAGGTGGCTACACCTTC	CSAKEGQGVGGYTF
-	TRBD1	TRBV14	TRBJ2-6	TGTGCCAGCAGCACCGGACAGGGGCGACAGGCTGGGGCCAACGTCCTGACTTTC	CASSTGQGRQAGANVLTF
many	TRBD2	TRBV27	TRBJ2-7	TGTGCCAGCAGATGGGCGGGAGGAGGATCATACGAGCAGTACTTC	CASRWAGGGSYEQYF
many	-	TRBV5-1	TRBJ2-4	TGCGCCAGCAGCTTGGAACGGGGGCCCAGGGACATTCAGTACTTC	CASSLERGPRDIQYF
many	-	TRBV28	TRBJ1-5	TGTGCCAGCAGTTTCGCTGGTGGGAATCAGCCCCAGCATTTT	CASSFAGGNQPQHF
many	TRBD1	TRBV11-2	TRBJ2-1	TGTGCCAGCAGCTCCCGAGGGGGCCTCAATGAGCAGTTCTTC	CASSSRGGLNEQFF
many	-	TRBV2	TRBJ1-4	TGTGCCAGCAGTGAACACAGGGAAGCTGAAAAACTGTTTTTT	CASSEHREAEKLFF
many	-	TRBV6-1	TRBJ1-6	TGTGCCAGCAGTTTTGGGGCCGATTCACCCCTCCACTTT	CASSFGADSPLHF
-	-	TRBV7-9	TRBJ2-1	TGTGCCAGCAGCTCACCATGGCAGGGTGTGTACAATGAGCAGTTCTTC	CASSSPWQGVYNEQFF
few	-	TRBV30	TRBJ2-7	TGTGCCTGGAATCGGTTTTCCTACGAGCAGTACTTC	CAWNRFSYEQYF
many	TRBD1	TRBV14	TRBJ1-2	TGTGCCAGCAGCCGCCGACAGGGAGGCGGCTATGGCTACACCTTC	CASSRRQGGGYGYTF
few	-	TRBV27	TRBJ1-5	TGTGCCAGCAGTCCTCCCCCCGCGGGGGGCAATCAGCCCCAGCATTTT	CASSPPPAGGNQPQHF
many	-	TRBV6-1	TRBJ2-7	TGTGCCAGCAGACTCGAGGCCCTATCCTCCTACGAGCAGTACTTC	CASRLEALSSYEQYF
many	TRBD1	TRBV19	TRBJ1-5	TGTGCCAGTAGGGGGACAGGGGGTCAGCCCCAGCATTTT	CASRGTGGQPQHF
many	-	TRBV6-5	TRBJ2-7	TGTGCCAGCAGTTACGACGTAGGATCCTACGAGCAGTACTTC	CASSYDVGSYEQYF
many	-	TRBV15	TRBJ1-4	TGTGCCACCAGCAGAGAATCGATGGAGGGGAGTGAAAAACTGTTTTTT	CATSRESMEGSEKLFF
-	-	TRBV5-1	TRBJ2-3	TGCGCCAGCAGAAAGGGGAGCACAGATACGCAGTATTTT	CASRKGSTDTQYF
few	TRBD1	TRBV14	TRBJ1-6	TGTGCCAGCAGCCTAGAACAGGGGACGAATTCACCCCTCCACTTT	CASSLEQGTNSPLHF
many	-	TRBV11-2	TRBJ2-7	TGTGCCAGCAGCTACCGGGACGAAAGCTCCTACGAGCAGTACTTC	CASSYRDESSYEQYF
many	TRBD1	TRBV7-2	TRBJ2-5	TGTGCCAGCAGCTTGGCAGGGGGCGCTGTGGAGACCCAGTACTTC	CASSLAGGAVETQYF
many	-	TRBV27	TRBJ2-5	TGTGCCAGCAGTTTATATCAGGGGGGCGCCCATTCCCAGTACTTC	CASSLYQGGAHSQYF
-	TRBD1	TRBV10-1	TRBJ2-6	TGCGCCAGCAGTCCGGGACAGGGGGCAACTGGGGCCAACGTCCTGACTTTC	CASSPGQGATGANVLTF
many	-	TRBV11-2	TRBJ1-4	TGTGCCAGCAGCTTAAATAGAGAGGCTAATGAAAAACTGTTTTTT	CASSLNREANEKLFF
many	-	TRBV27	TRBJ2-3	TGTGCCAGCAGCCCCGTGACCGTTCCAGATACGCAGTATTTT	CASSPVTVPDTQYF
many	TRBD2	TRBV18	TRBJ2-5	TGTGCCAGCTCACCACCGGAGGGAGGGCAAGAGACCCAGTACTTC	CASSPPEGGQETQYF
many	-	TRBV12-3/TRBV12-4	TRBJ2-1	TGTGCCAGCAGTTTGAACAGTAACAATGAGCAGTTCTTC	CASSLNSNNEQFF
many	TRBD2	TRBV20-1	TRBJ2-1	TGCAGTGCTAGAGAAAGGACTAGCGGGTACAATGAGCAGTTCTTC	CSARERTSGYNEQFF
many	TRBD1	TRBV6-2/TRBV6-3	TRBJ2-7	TGTGCCAGCACCAATACCGCTGGACAGGGAACCTACGAGCAGTACTTC	CASTNTAGQGTYEQYF
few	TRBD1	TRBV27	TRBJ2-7	TGTGCCAGCAGTTGGGGACAGGGCACCTACGAGCAGTACTTC	CASSWGQGTYEQYF
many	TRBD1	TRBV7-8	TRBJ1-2	TGTGCCAGCAGCTTAGACAGGGGTATGGGCTACACCTTC	CASSLDRGMGYTF
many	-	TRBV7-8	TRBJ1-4	TGTGCCAGCAGCTTATCGACAGGCAATGAAAAACTGTTTTTT	CASSLSTGNEKLFF
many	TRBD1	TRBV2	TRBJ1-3	TGTGCCAGCAGAGGACAGGGGGCTTCTGGAAACACCATATATTTT	CASRGQGASGNTIYF
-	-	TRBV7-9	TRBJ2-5	TGTGCCGGCAGCTTGGGAAGGGGCGCTCGGGAGACCCAGTACTTC	CAGSLGRGARETQYF
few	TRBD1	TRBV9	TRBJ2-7	TGTGCCAGCAGCGTCGGTCCGGGACAGATATTCTACGAGCAGTACTTC	CASSVGPGQIFYEQYF
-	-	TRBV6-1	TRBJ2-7	TGTGCCAGCAGTGAAGCGGGGCGATTAGGGTACGAGCAGTACTTC	CASSEAGRLGYEQYF
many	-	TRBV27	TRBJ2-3	TGTGCCAGCAGTTTTCAGGTTAGCACAGATACGCAGTATTTT	CASSFQVSTDTQYF
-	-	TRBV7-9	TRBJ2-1	TGTGCCAGCAGTAACCCGGGAAGGGGCTCCTACAATGAGCAGTTCTTC	CASSNPGRGSYNEQFF
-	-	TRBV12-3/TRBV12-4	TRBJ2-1	TGTGCCAGCACTCGTAGGGGGGCTAGCCGCTCCTACAATGAGCAGTTCTTC	CASTRRGASRSYNEQFF
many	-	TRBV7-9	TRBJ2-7	TGTGCCAGCAGCTCCAGGGAAACAATATCCTACGAGCAGTACTTC	CASSSRETISYEQYF
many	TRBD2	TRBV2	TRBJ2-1	TGTGCCAGCAGGGAGTCGGGGGGGAGGTACAATGAGCAGTTCTTC	CASRESGGRYNEQFF
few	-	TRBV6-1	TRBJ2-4	TGTGCCAGCAGTTTCAGGGGAAACATTCAGTACTTC	CASSFRGNIQYF
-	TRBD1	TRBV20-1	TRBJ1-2	TGCAGTGCGACCGTTGCCGGGACAGGGGGTGATGGCTACACCTTC	CSATVAGTGGDGYTF
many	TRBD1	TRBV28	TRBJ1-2	TGTGCCAGCAAGGTCCTTGGCCGACAGGGGCATGGCTACACCTTC	CASKVLGRQGHGYTF